This T cell receptor (beta chain) was identified in a study of blood T cells in healthy people across ages. Points on this clonotype: Its antigen is not known.

Germline V CDR1 and CDR2: DFQATT, SNEGSKA (reference sequence). The CDR3 consists of 18 residues. Next came a second PCR, run for about 7 to 12 cycles, which used a sample-barcoded 5' primer along with a J-beta primer mix. MiXCR, applied by TCRdb to the 5' RACE reads, yields one record per CDR3 protein. The data show 1.5 million to 2 million distinct CDR3 sequences, with roughly 52% seen just once and 2.1% held by the top ten. Findings and caveats of the study: Estimates drawn from one million T cells were deemed to understate diversity. TCR beta diversity per million T cells fell roughly linearly with age.

This clonotype was sampled from a woman in her thirties or forties in good health. V is TRBV20-1 and J is TRBJ2-5; weak D call: TRBD2 (6 bases). The assigned J gene may be wrong: the sequence end matches TRBJ2-4 better. Sequenced: blood. The CDR3 DNA reads as TGCAGTGCTAGAGGTTGGGGCAGGGAGGCCTATACCAAAAACATTCAGTACTTC. Translating gives CSARGWGREAYTKNIQYF.